This passage covers 8 T cell receptor beta chains from one sample sequenced in a study of CD8+CD57+ T cells in acquired aplastic anemia. Patients selected for sequencing had displayed CD8+CD57+ cell expansion by flow cytometry. It was genomic DNA that served as the template for profiling TCR beta VDJ and CDR3. MiXCR, run by TCRdb on the reads, gives a single entry per CDR3 protein. The top ten clones hold 9.7% of a sample with approximately 190,000 distinct CDR3 sequences, just under 50% of them seen once. The sequenced sample was sorted CD4+, CD8+, or CD8+CD57+ T cells (not recorded which) from PBMCs. The receptors were gathered from a human donor with aplastic anemia.

The CDR3 is CASSEVAGGREQYF. In DNA, the CDR3 is TGCGCCAGCAGTGAGGTAGCGGGGGGCCGCGAGCAGTACTTC. The chain joins TRBV10-2 to TRBJ2-7, with 10 bases matching TRBD2. The CDR3 consists of 14 residues. Germline trimming cut 2 bases from V and 6 bases from J; bases unmatched to any gene: 4. In germline, CDR1 is WSHSY, CDR2 SAAADI.

V usage is TRBV29-1 and J usage is TRBJ2-6; no reliable D call. Germline lookup yields CDR1 SQVTM and CDR2 ANQGSEA. Trimming shortened V by 3 bases and J by 1 base, and 7 bases separated the two germline ends. The CDR3 loop spans 14 amino acids. CDR3 loop: CSVDGFSGANVLTF. The DNA for the CDR3 is TGCAGCGTTGACGGCTTTTCTGGGGCCAACGTCCTGACTTTC.

Ten or more counts support this clonotype. The J gene is TRBJ2-1, the V gene TRBV5-1; no definite D call. The CDR3 is made up of 14 amino acids. CDR1 is SGHRS, CDR2 YFSETQ, per germline. V was trimmed by 4 bases and J by 5 bases, leaving 13 bases between them. CDR3 residues: CASSGMDGHNEQFF. The CDR3 nucleotides read TGCGCCAGCAGCGGGATGGACGGACACAATGAGCAGTTCTTC.

This clonotype has only a few counts. Germline and junction disagree at one end, which may indicate a read error. The chain is built from TRBV5-1 and TRBJ1-1, with 10 bases matching TRBD1. The CDR3 runs to 14 residues. The germline V gene has CDR1 SGHRS and CDR2 YFSETQ. The CDR3 spells CASSRDRGLTDAFF. CDR3 nucleotide sequence: TGCGCCAGCAGCAGGGACAGGGGTTTGACTGATGCTTTCTTT.

This clonotype has more than one count but fewer than ten. V and J are TRBV10-3 and TRBJ1-6, with D possibly matching TRBD1 (6 bases). Germline V gives CDR1 ENHRY, CDR2 SYGVKD. The CDR3 is 13 residues long. V shed 11 bases and J shed 9 bases, with 17 bases lying between them. The CDR3 region is CALREETGSPLHF. The DNA of the CDR3 is TGTGCCCTACGGGAGGAGACAGGTTCACCCCTCCACTTT.

This clonotype was detected a few times. The J gene is TRBJ2-1, the V gene TRBV2; TRBD2 aligns across 9 bases. The CDR3 extends over 13 amino acids. The germline gives CDR1 SNHLY, CDR2 FYNNEI. The ends lost 4 bases at V and 9 bases at J; junction bases unmatched: 4. Written as DNA, the CDR3 is TGTGCCAGCAGTGTACAGCGGGGGGTTGAGCAGTTCTTC. It codes for CASSVQRGVEQFF.

The chain couples TRBV2 to TRBJ2-5, with 9 bases lining up with TRBD2. CDR1 and CDR2 from the germline V gene are SNHLY and FYNNEI. V shed 3 bases, J shed 4 bases, and the junction held 3 bases outside the gene matches. CDR3 length equals 14 residues. CDR3 in amino acids: CASSDLAGLETQYF. The CDR3 nucleotides read TGTGCCAGCAGTGACCTAGCGGGACTAGAGACCCAGTACTTC.

The sample holds a few counts of this clonotype. This chain links TRBV7-9 with TRBJ1-2; D call uncertain. The CDR3 covers 11 residues. CDR1 and CDR2 (germline): SEHNR, FQNEAQ (reference sequence). V shed 8 bases and J shed 4 bases, with 8 bases lying between them. In DNA, the CDR3 is TGTGCCAGCTCAGCCCCCTATGGCTACACCTTC. Encoded protein: CASSAPYGYTF. Combining the CDR3 with reference TRBV7-9 and TRBJ1-2 gives the whole variable domain DTGVSQNPRHKITKRGQNVTFRCDPISEHNRLYWYRQTLGQGPEFLTYFQNEAQLEKSRLLSDRFSAERPKGSFSTLEIQRTEQGDSAMYLCASSAPYGYTFGSGTRLTVV.